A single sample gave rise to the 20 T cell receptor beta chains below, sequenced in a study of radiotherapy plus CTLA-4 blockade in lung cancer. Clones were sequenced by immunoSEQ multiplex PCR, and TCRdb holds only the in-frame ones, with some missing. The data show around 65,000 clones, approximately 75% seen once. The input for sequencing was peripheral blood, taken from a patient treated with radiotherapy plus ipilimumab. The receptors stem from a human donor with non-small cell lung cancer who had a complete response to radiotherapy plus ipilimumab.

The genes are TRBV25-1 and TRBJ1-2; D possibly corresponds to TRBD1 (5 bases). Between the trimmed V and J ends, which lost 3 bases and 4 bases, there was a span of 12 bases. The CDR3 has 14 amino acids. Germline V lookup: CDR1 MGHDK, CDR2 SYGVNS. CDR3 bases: TGTGCCAGCAGTGAGGATGAGGGGACCTATGGCTACACCTTC. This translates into CASSEDEGTYGYTF.

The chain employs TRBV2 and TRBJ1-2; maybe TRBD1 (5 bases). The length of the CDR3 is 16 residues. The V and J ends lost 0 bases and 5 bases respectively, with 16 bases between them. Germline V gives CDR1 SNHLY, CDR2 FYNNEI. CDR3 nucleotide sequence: TGTGCCAGCAGTGAAGCTAGAAGGGGCCTACGGTATGGCTACACCTTC. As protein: CASSEARRGLRYGYTF.

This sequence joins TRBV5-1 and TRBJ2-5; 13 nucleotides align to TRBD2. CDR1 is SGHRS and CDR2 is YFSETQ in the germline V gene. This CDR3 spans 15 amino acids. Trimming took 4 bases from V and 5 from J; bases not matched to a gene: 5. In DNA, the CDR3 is TGCGCCAGCAGCCCGGGACTAGCGGGACTGGAGACCCAGTACTTC. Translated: CASSPGLAGLETQYF.

The CDR3 coding sequence is TGTGCCAGCAGCTTGGACAGTATTTATGGCTACACCTTC. Residues: CASSLDSIYGYTF. The gene calls are TRBV5-5 and TRBJ1-2; D gene ambiguous. V was cut by 0 bases and J by 5 bases, with 8 bases left in between. The CDR3 extends over 13 amino acids. Germline CDR1 is SGHKS and CDR2 is YYEKEE (reference sequence).

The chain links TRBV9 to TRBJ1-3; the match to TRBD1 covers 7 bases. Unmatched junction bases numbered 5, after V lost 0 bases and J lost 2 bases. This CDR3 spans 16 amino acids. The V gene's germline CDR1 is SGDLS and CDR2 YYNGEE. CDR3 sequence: CASSVGLQGTGNTIYF. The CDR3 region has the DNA TGTGCCAGCAGCGTAGGTCTACAGGGGACTGGAAACACCATATATTTT.

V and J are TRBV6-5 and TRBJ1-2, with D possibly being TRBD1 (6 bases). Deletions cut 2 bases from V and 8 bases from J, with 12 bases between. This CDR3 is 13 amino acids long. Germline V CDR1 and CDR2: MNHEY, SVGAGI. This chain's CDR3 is CASSYAGVDGYTF. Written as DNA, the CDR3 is TGTGCCAGCAGTTACGCAGGGGTAGACGGCTACACCTTC.

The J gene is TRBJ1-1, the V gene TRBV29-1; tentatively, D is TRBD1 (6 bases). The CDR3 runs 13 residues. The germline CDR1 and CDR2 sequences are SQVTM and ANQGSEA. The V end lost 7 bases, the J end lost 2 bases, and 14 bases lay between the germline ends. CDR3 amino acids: CSGTVGGNTEAFF. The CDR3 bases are TGCAGCGGGACAGTGGGGGGTAACACTGAAGCTTTCTTT.

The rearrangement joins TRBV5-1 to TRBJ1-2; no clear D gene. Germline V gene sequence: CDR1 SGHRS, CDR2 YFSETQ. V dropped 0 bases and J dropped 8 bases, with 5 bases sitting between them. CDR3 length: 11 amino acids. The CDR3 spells CASSLGQGYTF. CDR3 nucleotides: TGCGCCAGCAGCTTGGGTCAAGGCTACACCTTC.

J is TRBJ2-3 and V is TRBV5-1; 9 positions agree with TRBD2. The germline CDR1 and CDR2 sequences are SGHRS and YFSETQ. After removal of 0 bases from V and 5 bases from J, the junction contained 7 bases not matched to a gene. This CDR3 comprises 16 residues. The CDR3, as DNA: TGCGCCAGCAGCTTGGATGGCGGGAGGGCTGGAGATACGCAGTATTTT. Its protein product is CASSLDGGRAGDTQYF.

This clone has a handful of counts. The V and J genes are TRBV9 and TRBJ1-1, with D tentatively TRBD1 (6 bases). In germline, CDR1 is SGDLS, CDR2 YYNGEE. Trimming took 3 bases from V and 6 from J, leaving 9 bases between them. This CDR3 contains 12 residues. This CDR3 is CASSGGASEAFF. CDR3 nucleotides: TGTGCCAGCAGCGGGGGGGCCTCTGAAGCTTTCTTT.

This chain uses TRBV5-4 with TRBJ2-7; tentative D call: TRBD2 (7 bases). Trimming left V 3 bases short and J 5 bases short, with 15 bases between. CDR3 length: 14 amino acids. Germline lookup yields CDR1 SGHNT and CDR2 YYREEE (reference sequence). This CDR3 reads CASSSLGGLNEQYF. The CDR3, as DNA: TGTGCCAGCAGCTCCCTGGGGGGGCTGAACGAGCAGTACTTC.

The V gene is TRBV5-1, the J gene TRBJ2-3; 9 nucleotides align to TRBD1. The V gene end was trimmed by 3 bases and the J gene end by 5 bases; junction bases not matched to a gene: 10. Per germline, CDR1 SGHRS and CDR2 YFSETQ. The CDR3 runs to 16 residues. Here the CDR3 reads CASSYLAGQGGDTQYF. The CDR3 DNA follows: TGCGCCAGCAGCTACTTGGCGGGACAGGGTGGAGATACGCAGTATTTT.

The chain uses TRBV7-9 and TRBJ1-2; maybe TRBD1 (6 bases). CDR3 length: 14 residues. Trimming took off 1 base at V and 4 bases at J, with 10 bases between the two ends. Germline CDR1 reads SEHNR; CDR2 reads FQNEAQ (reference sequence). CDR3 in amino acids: CASSLVGGLYGYTF. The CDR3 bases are TGTGCCAGCAGCTTAGTCGGGGGGCTCTATGGCTACACCTTC.

The CDR3 sequence: CASSEEYTGTDTQYF. The CDR3 coding sequence is TGCGCCAGCAGTGAGGAGTATACGGGGACAGATACGCAGTATTTT. This chain uses TRBV10-1 with TRBJ2-3; TRBD2 is a possible D gene (5 bases). The CDR3 extends over 15 amino acids. From germline, CDR1 is WNHNN and CDR2 SYGVQD (reference sequence). V lost 2 bases to trimming and J lost 3 bases, with 12 bases between them.

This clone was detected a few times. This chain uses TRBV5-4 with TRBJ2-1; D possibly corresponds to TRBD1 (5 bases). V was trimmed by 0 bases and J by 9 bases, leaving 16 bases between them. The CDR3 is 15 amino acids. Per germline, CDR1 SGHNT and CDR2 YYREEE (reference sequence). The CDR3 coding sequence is TGTGCCAGCAGCTTGGGTGGCAGAAGTAGGGGTGAGCAGTTCTTC. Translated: CASSLGGRSRGEQFF.

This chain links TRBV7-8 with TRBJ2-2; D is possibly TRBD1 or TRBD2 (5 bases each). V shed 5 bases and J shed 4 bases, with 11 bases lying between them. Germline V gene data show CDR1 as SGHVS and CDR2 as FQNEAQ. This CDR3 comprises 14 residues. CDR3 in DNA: TGTGCCAGCAGCACTAGGACACTCACCGGGGAGCTGTTTTTT. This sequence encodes CASSTRTLTGELFF.

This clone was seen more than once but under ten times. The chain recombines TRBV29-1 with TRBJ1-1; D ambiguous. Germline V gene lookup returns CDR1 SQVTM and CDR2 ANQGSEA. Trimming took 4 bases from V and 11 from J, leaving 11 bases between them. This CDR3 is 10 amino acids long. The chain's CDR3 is CSVVLSKAFF. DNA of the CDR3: TGCAGCGTTGTTTTGTCGAAGGCTTTCTTT.

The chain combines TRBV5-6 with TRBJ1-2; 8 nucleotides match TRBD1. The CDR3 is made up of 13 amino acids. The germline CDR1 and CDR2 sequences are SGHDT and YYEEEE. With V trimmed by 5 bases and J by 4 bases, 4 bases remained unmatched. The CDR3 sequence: CASRADRAYGYTF. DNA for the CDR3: TGTGCCAGCAGAGCGGACAGGGCCTATGGCTACACCTTC.

The CDR3 spells CASSITASGQPQHF. DNA for the CDR3: TGTGCCAGTAGTATCACGGCGTCAGGTCAGCCCCAGCATTTT. The chain links TRBV19 to TRBJ1-5; D not resolved. The CDR3 consists of 14 residues. Germline V gives CDR1 LNHDA, CDR2 SQIVND (reference sequence). Between the trimmed V and J ends, which lost 3 bases and 6 bases, there was a span of 12 bases. Filled out from reference TRBV19 and TRBJ1-5, the complete variable domain reads DGGITQSPKYLFRKEGQNVTLSCEQNLNHDAMYWYRQDPGQGLRLIYYSQIVNDFQKGDIAEGYSVSREKKESFPLTVTSAQKNPTAFYLCASSITASGQPQHFGDGTRLSIL.

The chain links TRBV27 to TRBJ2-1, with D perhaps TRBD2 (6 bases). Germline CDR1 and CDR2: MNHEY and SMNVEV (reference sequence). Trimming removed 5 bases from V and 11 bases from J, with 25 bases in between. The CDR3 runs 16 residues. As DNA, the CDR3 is TGTGCCAGCAGTCCCGCAGAGGGGCGGAGGGCCCCAAAGCAGTTCTTC. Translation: CASSPAEGRRAPKQFF.